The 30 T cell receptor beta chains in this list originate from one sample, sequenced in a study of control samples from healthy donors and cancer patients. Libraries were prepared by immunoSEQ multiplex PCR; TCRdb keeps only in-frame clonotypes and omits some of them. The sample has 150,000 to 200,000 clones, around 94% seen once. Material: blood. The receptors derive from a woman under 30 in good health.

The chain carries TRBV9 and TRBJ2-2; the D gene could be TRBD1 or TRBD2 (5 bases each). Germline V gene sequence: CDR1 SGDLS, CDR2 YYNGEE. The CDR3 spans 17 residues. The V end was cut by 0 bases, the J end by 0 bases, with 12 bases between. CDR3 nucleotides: TGTGCCAGCAGCGTAGAATTAGGGACGGCGAACACCGGGGAGCTGTTTTTT. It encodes CASSVELGTANTGELFF.

As DNA, the CDR3 is TGTGCCAGCAGTTACAAGGCTGGTGAGCAGTTCTTC. Residues: CASSYKAGEQFF. The genes are TRBV6-2 or TRBV6-3 and TRBJ2-1; D not resolved. V shed 2 bases and J shed 9 bases, with 8 bases lying between them. Germline lookup yields CDR1 MNHEY and CDR2 SVGEGT. This CDR3 comprises 12 residues.

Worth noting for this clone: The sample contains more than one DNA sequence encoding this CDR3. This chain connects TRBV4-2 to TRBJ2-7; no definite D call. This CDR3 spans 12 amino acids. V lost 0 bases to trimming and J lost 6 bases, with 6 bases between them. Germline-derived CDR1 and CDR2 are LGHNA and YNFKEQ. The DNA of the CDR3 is TGTGCCAGCAGCCAAGAGGGTACCGAGCAGTACTTC. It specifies CASSQEGTEQYF.

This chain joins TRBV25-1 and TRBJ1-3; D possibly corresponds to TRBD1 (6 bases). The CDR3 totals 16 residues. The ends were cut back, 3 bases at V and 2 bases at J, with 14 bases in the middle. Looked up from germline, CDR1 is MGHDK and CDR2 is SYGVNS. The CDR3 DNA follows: TGTGCCAGCAGTGACCCCGCCGCAGGGGCTGGAAACACCATATATTTT. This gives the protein CASSDPAAGAGNTIYF.

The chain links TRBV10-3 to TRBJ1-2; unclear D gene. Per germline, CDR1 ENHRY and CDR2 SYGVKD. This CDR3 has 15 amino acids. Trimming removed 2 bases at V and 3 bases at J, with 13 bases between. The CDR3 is CAISEQRRVDYGYTF. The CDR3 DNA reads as TGTGCCATCAGTGAGCAAAGGAGGGTGGACTATGGCTACACCTTC.

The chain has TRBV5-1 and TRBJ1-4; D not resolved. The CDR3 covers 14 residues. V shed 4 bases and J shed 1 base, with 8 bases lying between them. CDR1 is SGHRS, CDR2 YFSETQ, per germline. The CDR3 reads CASSVGVTNEKLFF. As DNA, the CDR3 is TGCGCCAGCAGCGTTGGGGTAACTAATGAAAAACTGTTTTTT.

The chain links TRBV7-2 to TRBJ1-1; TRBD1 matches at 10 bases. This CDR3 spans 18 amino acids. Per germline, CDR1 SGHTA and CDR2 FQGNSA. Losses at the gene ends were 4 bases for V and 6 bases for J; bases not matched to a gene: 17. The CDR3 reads CASSSRTWTGGRNPEAFF. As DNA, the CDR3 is TGTGCCAGCAGCTCCCGAACCTGGACAGGGGGGCGAAACCCTGAAGCTTTCTTT.

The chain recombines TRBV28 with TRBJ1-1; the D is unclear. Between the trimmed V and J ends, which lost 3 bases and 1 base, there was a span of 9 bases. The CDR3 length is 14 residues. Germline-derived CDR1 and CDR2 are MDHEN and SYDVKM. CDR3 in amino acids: CASSLIRANTEAFF. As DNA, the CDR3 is TGTGCCAGCAGTTTGATCCGGGCGAACACTGAAGCTTTCTTT.

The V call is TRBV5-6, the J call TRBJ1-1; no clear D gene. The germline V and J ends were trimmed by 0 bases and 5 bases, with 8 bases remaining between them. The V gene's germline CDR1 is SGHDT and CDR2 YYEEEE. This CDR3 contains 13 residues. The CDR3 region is CASSLEQRTEAFF. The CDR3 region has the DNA TGTGCCAGCAGCTTGGAGCAAAGGACTGAAGCTTTCTTT.

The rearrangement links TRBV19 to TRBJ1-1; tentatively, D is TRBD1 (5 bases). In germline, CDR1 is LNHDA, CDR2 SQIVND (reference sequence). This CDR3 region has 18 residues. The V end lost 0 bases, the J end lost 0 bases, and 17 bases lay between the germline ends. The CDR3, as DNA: TGTGCCAGTAGTATAGATCCCCCGGGACGGACTTTGAACACTGAAGCTTTCTTT. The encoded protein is CASSIDPPGRTLNTEAFF.

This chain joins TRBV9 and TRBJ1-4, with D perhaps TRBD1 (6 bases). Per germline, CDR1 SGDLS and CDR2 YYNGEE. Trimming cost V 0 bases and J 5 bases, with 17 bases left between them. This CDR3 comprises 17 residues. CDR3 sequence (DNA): TGTGCCAGCAGCGTAGGAGGGATCTTACAGGGAAATGAAAAACTGTTTTTT. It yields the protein CASSVGGILQGNEKLFF.

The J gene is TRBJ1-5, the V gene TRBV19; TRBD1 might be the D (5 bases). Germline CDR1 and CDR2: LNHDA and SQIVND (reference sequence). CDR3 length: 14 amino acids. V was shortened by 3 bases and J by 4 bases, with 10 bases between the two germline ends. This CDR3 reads CASSIAGGNQPQHF. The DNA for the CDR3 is TGTGCCAGTAGTATTGCGGGGGGAAATCAGCCCCAGCATTTT.

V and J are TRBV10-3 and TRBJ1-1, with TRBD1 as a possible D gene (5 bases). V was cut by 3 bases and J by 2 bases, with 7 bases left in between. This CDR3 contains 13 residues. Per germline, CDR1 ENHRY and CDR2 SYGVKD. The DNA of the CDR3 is TGTGCCATCAGTGAAAGGGACAACACTGAAGCTTTCTTT. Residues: CAISERDNTEAFF.

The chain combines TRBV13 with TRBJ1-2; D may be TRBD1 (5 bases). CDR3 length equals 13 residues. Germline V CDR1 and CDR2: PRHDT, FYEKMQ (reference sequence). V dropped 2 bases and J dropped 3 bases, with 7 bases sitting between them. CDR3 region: CASSLIGDYGYTF. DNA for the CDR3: TGTGCCAGCAGCTTAATAGGGGACTATGGCTACACCTTC.

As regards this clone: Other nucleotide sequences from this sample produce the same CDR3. In DNA, the CDR3 is TGTGCCAGCAGTCGGACCTACGAGCAGTACTTC. It is translated as CASSRTYEQYF. The chain joins TRBV28 to TRBJ2-7; D gene unclear. V lost 5 bases and J 2 bases, leaving 4 bases between the germline ends. The CDR3 spans 11 residues. Germline lookup yields CDR1 MDHEN and CDR2 SYDVKM.

CDR3 sequence (DNA): TGCGCCAGCAGTGAGAGGGCTCCCCCAAACACCATATATTTT. It specifies CASSERAPPNTIYF. This chain connects TRBV10-2 to TRBJ1-3; D is unclear. Per germline, CDR1 WSHSY and CDR2 SAAADI. The CDR3 is 14 amino acids. Trimming removed 2 bases from V and 6 bases from J, with 11 bases in between.

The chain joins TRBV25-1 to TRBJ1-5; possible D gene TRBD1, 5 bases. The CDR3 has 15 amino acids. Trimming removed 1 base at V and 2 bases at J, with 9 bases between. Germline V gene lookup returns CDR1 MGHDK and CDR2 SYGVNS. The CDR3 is CASSESGGGNQPQHF. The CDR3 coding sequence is TGTGCCAGCAGTGAATCGGGGGGGGGCAATCAGCCCCAGCATTTT.

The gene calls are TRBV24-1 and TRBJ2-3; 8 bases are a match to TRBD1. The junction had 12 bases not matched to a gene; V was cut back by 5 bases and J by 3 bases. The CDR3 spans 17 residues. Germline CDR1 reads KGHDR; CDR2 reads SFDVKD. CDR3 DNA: TGTGCCACCAGTGGGCTTGGCGTCCGGGACAGGACAGATACGCAGTATTTT. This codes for CATSGLGVRDRTDTQYF.

The CDR3 loop is CASSVWGSYEQYF. The CDR3 coding sequence is TGTGCCAGCAGCGTGTGGGGCTCCTACGAGCAGTACTTC. The V call is TRBV12-3 or TRBV12-4, the J call TRBJ2-7, with no clear D. This CDR3 spans 13 amino acids. V gave up 6 bases and J gave up 0 bases, with 9 bases separating them.

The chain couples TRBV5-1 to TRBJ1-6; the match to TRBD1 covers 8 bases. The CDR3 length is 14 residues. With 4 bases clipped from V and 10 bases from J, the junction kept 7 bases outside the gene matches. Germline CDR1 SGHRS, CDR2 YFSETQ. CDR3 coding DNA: TGCGCCAGCAGCGGCGGACAGGGTAGCTCACCCCTCCACTTT. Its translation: CASSGGQGSSPLHF.

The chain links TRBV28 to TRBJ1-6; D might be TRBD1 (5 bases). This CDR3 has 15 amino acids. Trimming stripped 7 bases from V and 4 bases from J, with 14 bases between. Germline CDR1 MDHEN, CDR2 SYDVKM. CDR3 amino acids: CASILGGGYNSPLHF. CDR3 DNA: TGTGCCAGCATCCTCGGTGGGGGTTATAATTCACCCCTCCACTTT.

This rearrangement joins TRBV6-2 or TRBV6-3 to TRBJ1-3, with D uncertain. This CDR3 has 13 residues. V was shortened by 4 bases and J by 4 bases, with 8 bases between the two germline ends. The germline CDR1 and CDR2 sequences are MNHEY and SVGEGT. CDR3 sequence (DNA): TGTGCCAGCAGTTGGGTAGCCGGAAACACCATATATTTT. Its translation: CASSWVAGNTIYF.

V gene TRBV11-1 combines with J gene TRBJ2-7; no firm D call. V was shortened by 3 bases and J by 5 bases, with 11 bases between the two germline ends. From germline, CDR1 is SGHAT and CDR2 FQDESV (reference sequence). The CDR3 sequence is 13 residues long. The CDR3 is CASSFVGPDEQYF. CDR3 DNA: TGTGCCAGCAGCTTTGTCGGTCCGGACGAGCAGTACTTC.

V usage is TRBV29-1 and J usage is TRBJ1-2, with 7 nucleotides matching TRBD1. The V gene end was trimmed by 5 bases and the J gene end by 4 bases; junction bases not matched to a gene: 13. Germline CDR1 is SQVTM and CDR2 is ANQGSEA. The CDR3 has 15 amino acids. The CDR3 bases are TGCAGCGTTCAAAAGGACAGGCTAAGCGGCTATGGCTACACCTTC. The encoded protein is CSVQKDRLSGYGYTF.

The CDR3 region is CASSVETAPSPLHF. CDR3 DNA: TGTGCCAGCAGTGTCGAGACAGCCCCTTCACCCCTCCACTTT. The rearrangement links TRBV2 to TRBJ1-6; D is possibly TRBD1 (5 bases). Trimming left V 4 bases short and J 9 bases short, with 13 bases between. Germline assignment: CDR1 SNHLY and CDR2 FYNNEI. This CDR3 has 14 residues.

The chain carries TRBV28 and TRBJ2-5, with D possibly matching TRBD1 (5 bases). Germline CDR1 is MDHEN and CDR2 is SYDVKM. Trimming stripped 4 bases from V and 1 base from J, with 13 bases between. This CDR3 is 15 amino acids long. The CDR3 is CASSSQGFGQETQYF. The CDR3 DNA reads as TGTGCCAGCAGTTCCCAGGGCTTCGGCCAAGAGACCCAGTACTTC.

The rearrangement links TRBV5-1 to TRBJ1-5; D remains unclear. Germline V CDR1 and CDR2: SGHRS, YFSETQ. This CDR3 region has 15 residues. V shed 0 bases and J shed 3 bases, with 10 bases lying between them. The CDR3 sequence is CASSLDGADNQPQHF. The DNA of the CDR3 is TGCGCCAGCAGCTTGGATGGTGCTGACAATCAGCCCCAGCATTTT.

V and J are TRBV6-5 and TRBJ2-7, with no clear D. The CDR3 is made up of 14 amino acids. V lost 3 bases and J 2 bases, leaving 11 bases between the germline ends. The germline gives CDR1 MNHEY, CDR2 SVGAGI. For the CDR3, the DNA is TGTGCCAGCAGTTATGGGCAGACCCCCTACGAGCAGTACTTC. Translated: CASSYGQTPYEQYF.

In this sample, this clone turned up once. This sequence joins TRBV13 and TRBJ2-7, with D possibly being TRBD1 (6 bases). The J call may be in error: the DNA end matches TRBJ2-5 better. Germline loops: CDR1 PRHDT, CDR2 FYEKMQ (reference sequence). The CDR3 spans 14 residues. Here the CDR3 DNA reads TGTGCCAGCAGCACGCAGTCAGGGGTAGAGACCCAGTACTTC. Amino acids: CASSTQSGVETQYF.

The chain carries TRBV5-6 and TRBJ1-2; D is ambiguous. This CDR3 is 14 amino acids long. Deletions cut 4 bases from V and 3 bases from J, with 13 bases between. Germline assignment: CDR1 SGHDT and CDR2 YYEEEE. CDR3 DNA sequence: TGTGCCAGCAGCCCGAATTTGGGATACTATGGCTACACCTTC. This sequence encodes CASSPNLGYYGYTF.